The T cell receptor beta chain described here comes from a study of shared clonotypes between healthy human individuals. The study, taken as a whole, reports: Donors were few, which limited the genetic and exposure-history diversity represented. Clonotypes shared by all four donors outscored non-shared clonotypes in generation probability.

The data were produced by immunoSEQ multiplex PCR, yet TCRdb's version contains in-frame clones alone and is incomplete. The profile shows about 2 million clones, less than 95% of them singletons. The CDR3 covers 12 residues. Trimming pared 2 bases from V and 6 bases from J, leaving 8 bases between. Germline V gene sequence: CDR1 SGHNT, CDR2 YYREEE (reference sequence). CD45RO-negative, CCR7-positively selected cells formed the naive CD8 fraction, excluding terminally differentiated effector memory CD45RA+ cells. Regarding this clone: The antigen is not known.

Sequenced sample: naive CD8+ T cells sorted from blood. The TCR was taken from a man between 18 and 35 years old in good health. This sequence joins TRBV5-4 and TRBJ1-1; D remains ambiguous. CDR3 sequence reads: CASSLSGAEAFF. Here the CDR3 DNA reads TGTGCCAGCAGCTTATCCGGAGCTGAAGCTTTCTTT. Full variable domain (remainder filled in from reference TRBV5-4 and TRBJ1-1): ETGVTQSPTHLIKTRGQQVTLRCSSQSGHNTVSWYQQALGQGPQFIFQYYREEENGRGNFPPRFSGLQFPNYSSELNVNALELDDSALYLCASSLSGAEAFFGQGTRLTVV.